This T cell receptor (beta chain) was identified in a study of blood T cell repertoires in COVID-19. Study context: COVID-19 samples, acute and convalescent, were from the United States, Italy and Spain. Sources were T cells, B-cell-depleted T cells, or PBMCs; the material itself was cDNA or gDNA.

In the source study's methods: Reference gene primer amplification in the assay estimated nucleated cell counts. TCRdb's copy holds only in-frame clones and misses some; the assay was immunoSEQ multiplex PCR. The D gene and trimming were derived from the DNA, and the V and J assignments and clone size from that table. The sample lists about 82,000 clones; about 85% were seen once. This clone was seen only a few times. V dropped 1 base and J dropped 4; count of bases not matched to a gene: 7. In germline, CDR1 is LGHDT, CDR2 YNNKEL (reference sequence). The CDR3 extends over 17 amino acids. This sequence was found in an elderly man with active or convalescent COVID-19. The material sequenced was peripheral blood. The V gene is TRBV3-1 (or the pseudogene TRBV3-2), the J gene TRBJ1-6; 7 bases are a match to TRBD1. CDR3 region: CASSQAPAGGYNSPLHF. Here the CDR3 DNA reads TGTGCCAGCAGCCAAGCCCCCGCAGGGGGGTATAATTCACCCCTCCACTTT.